This record covers a single T cell receptor (beta chain). The data were obtained in a study of blood T cell repertoires in COVID-19. Authors' methods: By means of reference gene primer amplification, nucleated cell counts were estimated. Here immunoSEQ multiplex PCR was the method, and the copy in TCRdb shows in-frame clones only, minus some. That table supplies the V and J calls and clone size; D and trimming were determined from the DNA. The table has under 450,000 clones, approximately 88% seen once. This receptor was obtained from a woman in her forties or fifties with COVID-19, enrolled during active disease. The sample consisted of peripheral blood.

Here the CDR3 reads CASSYKTPPREQFF. CDR3 sequence (DNA): TGTGCCAGCAGTTACAAGACTCCCCCTCGTGAGCAGTTCTTC. The genes are TRBV6-5 and TRBJ2-1; D call uncertain. The CDR3 extends over 14 amino acids. V was pared by 2 bases and J by 9 bases, with 14 bases between. Germline V gives CDR1 MNHEY, CDR2 SVGAGI.